A single sample gave rise to the 29 T cell receptor beta chains below, sequenced in a study of blood T cell repertoires in COVID-19. TCRdb keeps only in-frame clones here, not all; method: immunoSEQ multiplex PCR. Counted here are fewer than 300,000 clones, approximately 87% occurring once; the ten biggest clones make up around 9.1%. The sample comprised peripheral blood. These receptor sequences come from a human donor in a cohort sampled during active COVID-19.

This chain joins TRBV19 and TRBJ2-2; D is uncertain. The CDR3 covers 15 residues. V shed 7 bases and J shed 0 bases, with 12 bases lying between them. CDR1 is LNHDA and CDR2 is SQIVND in the germline V gene (reference sequence). The CDR3 loop reads CASTPGTANTGELFF. The CDR3 coding sequence is TGTGCCAGTACTCCAGGCACCGCGAACACCGGGGAGCTGTTTTTT. The whole variable domain, remainder taken from reference TRBV19 and TRBJ2-2, is DGGITQSPKYLFRKEGQNVTLSCEQNLNHDAMYWYRQDPGQGLRLIYYSQIVNDFQKGDIAEGYSVSREKKESFPLTVTSAQKNPTAFYLCASTPGTANTGELFFGEGSRLTVL.

The chain recombines TRBV2 with TRBJ1-4; maybe TRBD1 (5 bases). Germline loops: CDR1 SNHLY, CDR2 FYNNEI. This CDR3 comprises 13 residues. V was pared by 9 bases and J by 8 bases, with 16 bases between. The CDR3 region is CASTRDFGEKLFF. Written as DNA, the CDR3 is TGTGCCAGTACCCGGGACTTTGGGGAAAAACTGTTTTTT.

The CDR3 coding sequence is TGTGCCAGCAGCCCGCAGAGCGGGGTCGGGCCAGAGACCCAGTACTTC. It codes for CASSPQSGVGPETQYF. The chain links TRBV7-9 to TRBJ2-5; 7 nucleotides line up with TRBD2. The CDR3 sequence is 16 residues long. Losses at the gene ends were 5 bases for V and 4 bases for J; bases not matched to a gene: 13. CDR1 SEHNR and CDR2 FQNEAQ come from the germline V gene (reference sequence).

The V call is TRBV5-6, the J call TRBJ1-5; unclear D gene. Germline V CDR1 and CDR2: SGHDT, YYEEEE. The CDR3 is 15 residues long. V lost 5 bases, J lost 4 bases, and 16 bases lay in between. The CDR3 bases are TGTGCCAGCAGTTACGGAGGAGGTTTTAATCAGCCCCAGCATTTT. This gives the protein CASSYGGGFNQPQHF.

This chain links TRBV20-1 with TRBJ2-2; 7 bases align to TRBD2. The germline V gene encodes CDR1 DFQATT and CDR2 SNEGSKA (reference sequence). After removal of 3 bases from V and 0 bases from J, the junction contained 10 bases not matched to a gene. The CDR3 covers 17 residues. The CDR3 sequence is CSASVRGWDSNTGELFF. The CDR3 bases are TGCAGTGCTAGTGTGCGGGGGTGGGATTCGAACACCGGGGAGCTGTTTTTT.

The chain has TRBV6-1 and TRBJ2-7, with 8 bases lining up with TRBD2. The CDR3 is made up of 15 amino acids. Germline CDR1 MNHNS, CDR2 SASEGT. The ends lost 8 bases at V and 2 bases at J; junction bases unmatched: 11. The CDR3 spells CASGGDSGRPYEQYF. The DNA of the CDR3 is TGTGCCAGCGGCGGTGACAGCGGGAGACCCTACGAGCAGTACTTC.

The chain links TRBV14 to TRBJ2-1, with TRBD1 matching over 7 bases. Germline V CDR1 and CDR2: SGHDN, FVKESK. V shed 1 base, J shed 4 bases, and the junction held 7 bases outside the gene matches. This CDR3 region has 16 residues. In DNA form, the CDR3 reads TGTGCCAGCAGCCAAGGCCAGGGACAGCCATACAATGAGCAGTTCTTC. It yields the protein CASSQGQGQPYNEQFF.

The genes are TRBV20-1 and TRBJ1-2, with D unclear. From germline, CDR1 is DFQATT and CDR2 SNEGSKA (reference sequence). Trimming left V 3 bases short and J 5 bases short, with 7 bases between. CDR3 length equals 11 residues. The CDR3 loop reads CSARWAYGYTF. For the CDR3, the DNA is TGCAGTGCTAGGTGGGCTTATGGCTACACCTTC.

The J gene is TRBJ2-6, the V gene TRBV2; 11 positions match TRBD2. Per the germline V gene, CDR1 is SNHLY and CDR2 is FYNNEI. V lost 6 bases and J lost 3; bases outside the gene matches: 7. This CDR3 is 17 amino acids long. The CDR3 spells CASSLLAGVGGANVLTF. CDR3 coding DNA: TGTGCCAGCAGCCTACTAGCGGGAGTAGGTGGGGCCAACGTCCTGACTTTC. The whole variable domain, remainder taken from reference TRBV2 and TRBJ2-6, is EPEVTQTPSHQVTQMGQEVILRCVPISNHLYFYWYRQILGQKVEFLVSFYNNEISEKSEIFDDQFSVERPDGSNFTLKIRSTKLEDSAMYFCASSLLAGVGGANVLTFGAGSRLTVL.

This chain links TRBV18 with TRBJ2-7; possibly TRBD1 for D (6 bases). Trimming cost V 3 bases and J 0 bases, with 9 bases left between them. The CDR3 has 14 amino acids. Germline CDR1 KGHSH, CDR2 LQKENI. The CDR3 DNA sequence: TGTGCCAGCTCACCCGAGACAGGCTCCTACGAGCAGTACTTC. Protein sequence: CASSPETGSYEQYF.

The chain couples TRBV4-3 to TRBJ2-6; D is perhaps TRBD2 (5 bases). Trimming removed 3 bases from V and 2 bases from J, with 8 bases in between. Germline CDR1 is LGHNA and CDR2 is YSLEER. The CDR3 is 15 amino acids. In DNA form, the CDR3 reads TGCGCCAGCAGCCAGGAGGTAGCTGGGGCCAACGTCCTGACTTTC. It is translated as CASSQEVAGANVLTF.

This chain uses TRBV28 with TRBJ2-7; D not certain. V lost 3 bases and J lost 6, with 6 bases in between. Germline V gives CDR1 MDHEN, CDR2 SYDVKM. The CDR3 loop spans 11 amino acids. The CDR3 loop reads CASSLQREQYF. Here the CDR3 DNA reads TGTGCCAGCAGTTTGCAGCGCGAGCAGTACTTC.

This chain joins TRBV5-6 and TRBJ1-4, with D perhaps TRBD1 (5 bases). Germline assignment: CDR1 SGHDT and CDR2 YYEEEE. The V and J ends lost 4 bases and 8 bases respectively, with 18 bases between them. The CDR3 extends over 15 amino acids. The CDR3 loop is CASSLTGGGDEKLFF. CDR3 sequence (DNA): TGTGCCAGCAGCCTTACCGGGGGAGGCGACGAAAAACTGTTTTTT.

The chain combines TRBV12-5 with TRBJ1-2; TRBD1 matches 7 bases. This CDR3 has 12 amino acids. Losses at the gene ends were 7 bases for V and 6 bases for J; bases not matched to a gene: 5. Germline V lookup: CDR1 LGHNT, CDR2 FRNRAP. CDR3 amino acids: CASDSDRDGYTF. The CDR3 DNA sequence: TGTGCTAGTGATAGTGACAGGGATGGCTACACCTTC. The full variable domain, its missing parts supplied by reference TRBV12-5 and TRBJ1-2, is DARVTQTPRHKVTEMGQEVTMRCQPILGHNTVFWYRQTMMQGLELLAYFRNRAPLDDSGMPKDRFSAEMPDATLATLKIQPSEPRDSAVYFCASDSDRDGYTFGSGTRLTVV.

The chain couples TRBV5-4 to TRBJ1-1, with TRBD1 matching over 7 bases. V gave up 0 bases and J gave up 8 bases; unmatched junction bases: 7. The length of the CDR3 is 14 residues. CDR1 and CDR2 from the germline V gene are SGHNT and YYREEE (reference sequence). The CDR3 nucleotides are TGTGCCAGCAGCTTGGCTTTAGGGGGCGAGGAAGCTTTCTTT. Amino acid sequence: CASSLALGGEEAFF.

Only one count was recorded for this clone. This rearrangement joins TRBV28 to TRBJ2-3, with TRBD2 as a possible D gene (5 bases). V was cut by 5 bases and J by 7 bases, with 19 bases left in between. Looked up from germline, CDR1 is MDHEN and CDR2 is SYDVKM. This CDR3 spans 15 amino acids. CDR3 in amino acids: CASSTGVFSQHTQYF. In DNA form, the CDR3 reads TGTGCCAGCAGTACCGGGGTCTTTAGCCAACATACGCAGTATTTT.

V usage is TRBV5-4 and J usage is TRBJ2-7; no firm D call. The V and J ends lost 4 bases and 6 bases respectively, with 14 bases between them. Germline lookup yields CDR1 SGHNT and CDR2 YYREEE (reference sequence). The CDR3 covers 13 residues. The CDR3 DNA sequence: TGTGCCAGCAGCCCCCGGAGACCCCTCGAGCAGTACTTC. Its protein product is CASSPRRPLEQYF.

The gene calls are TRBV21-1 and TRBJ1-1. TRBV21-1 is a pseudogene. CDR3 length: 18 amino acids. DNA for the CDR3: TGTGCCAGCAGGACCCCTAAGGGGGGGGTCCAGCCCGACACTGAAGCTTTCTTT. It codes for CASRTPKGGVQPDTEAFF.

V gene TRBV2 combines with J gene TRBJ2-7; possible D gene TRBD1, 7 bases. From germline, CDR1 is SNHLY and CDR2 FYNNEI. The CDR3 covers 18 residues. Trimming shortened V by 6 bases and J by 4 bases, and 28 bases separated the two germline ends. CDR3 loop: CASRDPSTGWGAKYEQYF. Written as DNA, the CDR3 is TGTGCCAGCAGAGACCCCTCGACAGGGTGGGGGGCTAAATACGAGCAGTACTTC.

CDR3 coding DNA: TGTGCCAGCAGTGTGAGGTTGGCCGGGGAGCTGTTTTTT. Protein sequence: CASSVRLAGELFF. This chain links TRBV2 with TRBJ2-2; no firm D call. CDR1 and CDR2 from the germline V gene are SNHLY and FYNNEI. The ends were cut back, 4 bases at V and 6 bases at J, with 9 bases in the middle. The CDR3 totals 13 residues.

The chain links TRBV6-6 to TRBJ2-2, with a weak D call TRBD1 (6 bases). V lost 5 bases and J lost 1, with 11 bases in between. The germline V gene encodes CDR1 MNHNY and CDR2 SVGAGI (reference sequence). The CDR3 spans 15 residues. The CDR3 DNA follows: TGTGCCAGCAGTAAAGGACAGAGGAACACCGGGGAGCTGTTTTTT. Its translation is CASSKGQRNTGELFF.

The V call is TRBV20-1, the J call TRBJ2-3; 10 nucleotides agree with TRBD2. The CDR3 totals 15 residues. The V gene's germline CDR1 is DFQATT and CDR2 SNEGSKA (reference sequence). Germline trimming cut 3 bases from V and 4 bases from J; bases unmatched to any gene: 7. CDR3 nucleotide sequence: TGCAGTGCTAGTAGGGCTAGCGGGAGTTCAGATACGCAGTATTTT. It is translated as CSASRASGSSDTQYF.

The chain has TRBV2 and TRBJ2-5; 7 bases fit TRBD1. Germline V CDR1 and CDR2: SNHLY, FYNNEI. The CDR3 runs 13 residues. Trimming cost V 0 bases and J 6 bases; bases outside gene matches: 1. CDR3 protein: CASSEAGQQTQYF. DNA of the CDR3: TGTGCCAGCAGTGAAGCGGGACAGCAGACCCAGTACTTC.

The chain joins TRBV7-9 to TRBJ2-5, with a possible D match to TRBD2 (5 bases). The CDR3 is made up of 14 amino acids. Trimming removed 0 bases from V and 1 base from J, with 6 bases in between. Germline CDR1 is SEHNR and CDR2 is FQNEAQ (reference sequence). CDR3 sequence: CASSLAGSQETQYF. The DNA of the CDR3 is TGTGCCAGCAGCTTAGCGGGGAGCCAAGAGACCCAGTACTTC.

This clone was picked up one time. The gene calls are TRBV11-3 and TRBJ2-1, with 15 bases that match TRBD2. Germline loops: CDR1 SGHNT, CDR2 YENEEA. This CDR3 spans 18 amino acids. Trimming cost V 5 bases and J 0 bases; bases outside gene matches: 5. Here the CDR3 reads CASSAGLAGGSSYNEQFF. In DNA, the CDR3 is TGTGCCAGCAGCGCCGGACTAGCGGGGGGGAGCTCCTACAATGAGCAGTTCTTC.

J is TRBJ1-5 and V is TRBV7-9; D call uncertain. Germline V CDR1 and CDR2: SEHNR, FQNEAQ (reference sequence). This CDR3 has 14 residues. Deletions cut 0 bases from V and 6 bases from J, with 9 bases between. As DNA, the CDR3 is TGTGCCAGCAGCTTAGCCGTGGGCACTCAGCCCCAGCATTTT. Residues: CASSLAVGTQPQHF. Full variable domain (missing parts from reference TRBV7-9 and TRBJ1-5): DTGVSQNPRHKITKRGQNVTFRCDPISEHNRLYWYRQTLGQGPEFLTYFQNEAQLEKSRLLSDRFSAERPKGSFSTLEIQRTEQGDSAMYLCASSLAVGTQPQHFGDGTRLSIL.

V and J are TRBV18 and TRBJ1-6; D gene unclear. V was shortened by 5 bases and J by 5 bases, with 7 bases between the two germline ends. Germline CDR1 is KGHSH and CDR2 is LQKENI. This CDR3 region has 13 residues. The CDR3 region has the DNA TGTGCCAGCTCAAATCAAAATAATTCACCCCTCCACTTT. Amino acids: CASSNQNNSPLHF.

The chain carries TRBV3-1 (or the pseudogene TRBV3-2) and TRBJ2-7; maybe TRBD2 (6 bases). From germline, CDR1 is LGHDT and CDR2 YNNKEL (reference sequence). The V end lost 2 bases, the J end lost 3 bases, and 11 bases lay between the germline ends. This CDR3 region has 14 residues. This chain's CDR3 is CASSQRRDGYEQYF. In DNA, the CDR3 is TGTGCCAGCAGCCAAAGGCGGGATGGCTACGAGCAGTACTTC.

This clone has only a few counts. Other DNA sequences from this sample encode an identical CDR3 as well. V and J are TRBV7-2 and TRBJ1-2; TRBD1 matches at 9 bases. J gave up 3 bases and V 5 bases, and 1 base lay outside the gene matches. CDR1 SGHTA and CDR2 FQGNSA come from the germline V gene. This CDR3 region has 13 residues. This CDR3 is CASSRDRDYGYTF. In nucleotides, the CDR3 is TGTGCCAGCAGCCGGGACAGGGACTATGGCTACACCTTC.